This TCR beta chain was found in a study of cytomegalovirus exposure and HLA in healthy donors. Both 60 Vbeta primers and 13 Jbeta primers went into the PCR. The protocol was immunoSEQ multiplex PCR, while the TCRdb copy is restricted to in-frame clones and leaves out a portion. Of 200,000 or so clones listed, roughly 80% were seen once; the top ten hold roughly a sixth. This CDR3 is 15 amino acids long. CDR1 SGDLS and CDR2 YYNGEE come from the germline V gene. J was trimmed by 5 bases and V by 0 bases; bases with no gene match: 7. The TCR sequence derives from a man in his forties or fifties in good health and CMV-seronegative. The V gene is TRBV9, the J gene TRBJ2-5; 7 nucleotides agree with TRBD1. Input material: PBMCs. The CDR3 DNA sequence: TGTGCCAGCAGCGTAGAACAGGGGACGGGGGAGACCCAGTACTTC. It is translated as CASSVEQGTGETQYF.